These T cell receptor beta chains were read from a single sample in a study of identical twins. TCRdb passed the 5' RACE reads through MiXCR, listing each CDR3 protein once. The sample has approximately 600,000 distinct CDR3 sequences, roughly 6.6% seen once; the top ten hold over 1.5%. The same sample was also studied in work on yellow fever vaccine responses in identical twins.

Sequencing was done on a sample of PBMCs. Receptors originate from a woman aged 18-29 years in good health. Each CDR3 is given with its conserved first and last residue. The D gene is left open where the match is weak. Clone size, where shown, is once, few, many, or a class for clones that have expanded.

V gene,D gene,J gene,clone size,CDR3 protein,CDR3 DNA
TRBV12-3/TRBV12-4,-,TRBJ2-5,many,CASSRSQIQETQYF,TGTGCCAGCAGTAGGAGTCAAATTCAAGAGACCCAGTACTTC
TRBV10-3,TRBD2,TRBJ2-5,few,CAVRPGLAGVETQYF,TGTGCCGTTCGACCGGGACTAGCGGGAGTGGAGACCCAGTACTTC
TRBV5-1,-,TRBJ2-4,many,CASSHEVAKNIQYF,TGCGCCAGCAGCCACGAGGTAGCCAAAAACATTCAGTACTTC
TRBV20-1,-,TRBJ1-1,-,CSAQGPSVSTEAFF,TGCAGTGCTCAGGGGCCATCAGTGAGCACTGAAGCTTTCTTT
TRBV7-8,-,TRBJ2-4,many,CASSSVGDIAKNIQYF,TGTGCCAGCAGTTCTGTCGGGGATATCGCCAAAAACATTCAGTACTTC
TRBV29-1,-,TRBJ1-2,-,CSVEVGGSGYTF,TGCAGCGTTGAGGTTGGGGGCTCAGGCTACACCTTC
TRBV5-1,TRBD2,TRBJ2-1,many,CASSSRLAGGLNEQFF,TGCGCCAGCAGCTCGCGACTAGCGGGGGGGCTCAATGAGCAGTTCTTC
TRBV10-3,TRBD1,TRBJ2-3,many,CAISEPPRDRGTDTQYF,TGTGCCATCAGTGAGCCCCCCCGGGACAGAGGGACAGATACGCAGTATTTT
TRBV6-6,-,TRBJ2-2,many,CASRDNTGELFF,TGTGCCAGCAGGGACAACACCGGGGAGCTGTTTTTT
TRBV5-4,TRBD2,TRBJ2-2,few,CASSFFRLAGNTGELFF,TGTGCCAGCAGCTTCTTTAGACTAGCGGGTAACACCGGGGAGCTGTTTTTT
TRBV12-3/TRBV12-4,TRBD1,TRBJ2-7,few,CASSLTGGPYEQYF,TGTGCCAGCAGTCTCACAGGGGGTCCCTACGAGCAGTACTTC
TRBV29-1,TRBD2,TRBJ2-7,once,CSVAGLGSYEQYF,TGCAGCGTTGCGGGACTAGGCTCCTACGAGCAGTACTTC
TRBV7-6,-,TRBJ2-1,-,CASGLAERGYNEQFF,TGTGCCAGCGGCTTAGCGGAGCGAGGTTACAATGAGCAGTTCTTC
TRBV20-1,-,TRBJ1-1,-,CSASFPGARTEAFF,TGCAGTGCTAGTTTCCCGGGGGCGAGAACTGAAGCTTTCTTT
TRBV29-1,-,TRBJ1-2,many,CSVEGGQANYGYTF,TGCAGCGTTGAAGGTGGGCAGGCCAACTATGGCTACACCTTC
TRBV7-9,-,TRBJ2-1,many,CASSPGRSSYNEQFF,TGTGCCAGCAGCCCCGGAAGAAGCTCCTACAATGAGCAGTTCTTC
TRBV5-1,-,TRBJ2-5,-,CASSLRVLSGQETQYF,TGCGCCAGCAGCTTGAGGGTATTAAGCGGCCAAGAGACCCAGTACTTC
TRBV28,TRBD2,TRBJ2-3,-,CAGAGGLTDTQYF,TGTGCCGGGGCGGGGGGTTTGACAGATACGCAGTATTTT
TRBV3-1,TRBD1,TRBJ2-7,few,CASSQPGQTEQYF,TGTGCCAGCAGCCAACCGGGACAGACCGAGCAGTACTTC
TRBV29-1,-,TRBJ2-3,-,CSVEPGSTDTQYF,TGCAGCGTTGAACCGGGCTCCACAGATACGCAGTATTTT
TRBV29-1,-,TRBJ2-1,many,CSLGATYNEQFF,TGCAGCCTAGGGGCTACCTACAATGAGCAGTTCTTC
TRBV7-8,-,TRBJ2-1,once,CASSGQWGAREQFF,TGTGCCAGCAGCGGCCAGTGGGGGGCCAGGGAGCAGTTCTTC
TRBV14,-,TRBJ1-1,few,CASSQVPGVGAFF,TGTGCCAGCAGCCAAGTCCCGGGGGTCGGAGCTTTCTTT
TRBV5-1,-,TRBJ2-2,few,CASSRGLLSNTGELFF,TGCGCCAGCAGCCGGGGACTCCTTTCGAACACCGGGGAGCTGTTTTTT
TRBV6-6,-,TRBJ1-5,few,CASSSPTDQPQHF,TGTGCCAGCAGTTCCCCGACCGATCAGCCCCAGCATTTT
TRBV6-1,-,TRBJ1-1,-,CASSPALGAAEAFF,TGTGCCAGCAGTCCAGCCCTGGGAGCGGCTGAAGCTTTCTTT
TRBV12-3/TRBV12-4,TRBD2,TRBJ2-5,many,CASSFRRGNWETQYF,TGTGCCAGCAGTTTTCGGCGGGGGAATTGGGAGACCCAGTACTTC
TRBV7-2,-,TRBJ2-1,-,CASSPISGAAYNEQFF,TGTGCCAGCAGCCCCATTTCTGGAGCGGCCTACAATGAGCAGTTCTTC
TRBV5-1,-,TRBJ2-5,-,CASSSKGGAEETQYF,TGCGCCAGCAGCTCAAAGGGGGGGGCAGAGGAGACCCAGTACTTC
TRBV7-6,-,TRBJ1-2,many,CASSLEGRRYTF,TGTGCCAGCAGCTTAGAGGGCAGGCGCTACACCTTC
TRBV12-3/TRBV12-4,-,TRBJ2-1,-,CPSSQTSNEQFF,TGTCCCAGCAGTCAGACTAGTAATGAGCAGTTCTTC
TRBV5-1,TRBD2,TRBJ2-1,many,CASSIPLAGSYNEQFF,TGCGCCAGCAGCATCCCGCTAGCGGGGTCCTACAATGAGCAGTTCTTC
TRBV7-8,-,TRBJ2-2,many,CASVGDLQNTGELFF,TGTGCCAGCGTCGGGGACTTGCAGAACACCGGGGAGCTGTTTTTT
TRBV7-6,TRBD1,TRBJ1-6,few,CASSLGTGPYNSPLHF,TGTGCCAGCAGCTTAGGGACAGGACCCTATAATTCACCCCTCCACTTT
TRBV3-1,-,TRBJ2-1,-,CASSLNSNEQFF,TGTGCCAGCAGCCTGAACAGCAATGAGCAGTTCTTC
TRBV12-3/TRBV12-4,-,TRBJ2-3,many,CASSSPTSAPNTDTQYF,TGTGCCAGCAGTTCACCAACTAGTGCCCCTAACACAGATACGCAGTATTTT
TRBV12-3/TRBV12-4,-,TRBJ2-5,-,CASSQEALGTQYF,TGTGCCAGCAGCCAGGAAGCTTTGGGGACCCAGTACTTC
TRBV3-1,-,TRBJ2-1,-,CASCQESAGDREQFF,TGTGCCTCCTGCCAAGAAAGTGCAGGGGATCGTGAGCAGTTCTTC
TRBV3-1,TRBD1,TRBJ1-1,many,CASSQGQGGLRYTEAFF,TGTGCCAGCAGCCAGGGCCAGGGGGGATTGCGGTACACTGAAGCTTTCTTT
TRBV12-3/TRBV12-4,TRBD1,TRBJ2-1,few,CASRSTGGVYNEQFF,TGTGCCAGCAGGAGTACAGGGGGAGTATACAATGAGCAGTTCTTC
TRBV9,-,TRBJ1-1,few,CASSVVSEGDTEAFF,TGTGCCAGCAGCGTAGTGTCCGAGGGGGACACTGAAGCTTTCTTT
TRBV12-3/TRBV12-4,TRBD2,TRBJ2-4,few,CASSLGGVDIQYF,TGTGCCAGCAGTTTGGGGGGGGTAGACATTCAGTACTTC
TRBV29-1,-,TRBJ1-1,many,CSVESAGAFTEAFF,TGCAGCGTTGAAAGTGCAGGGGCGTTCACTGAAGCTTTCTTT
TRBV27,TRBD2,TRBJ2-1,many,CASSLFSGGTDNEQFF,TGTGCCAGCAGTTTATTTAGCGGGGGGACGGACAATGAGCAGTTCTTC
TRBV7-9,TRBD1,TRBJ1-5,few,CASSMGTGGYQPQHF,TGTGCCAGCAGCATGGGGACAGGGGGCTATCAGCCCCAGCATTTT
TRBV20-1,TRBD2,TRBJ2-3,-,CSAGPPGLGGTQYF,TGCAGTGCTGGTCCACCGGGACTAGGAGGTACGCAGTATTTT
TRBV20-1,TRBD2,TRBJ2-7,few,CSARSGAHYEQYF,TGCAGTGCTAGAAGCGGGGCTCACTACGAGCAGTACTTC
TRBV5-5,-,TRBJ2-1,few,CASSLGLSKGEQFF,TGTGCCAGCAGCTTGGGCTTGAGCAAGGGTGAGCAGTTCTTC
TRBV11-2,-,TRBJ2-3,many,CASSLARVSTDTQYF,TGTGCCAGCAGCTTAGCCAGAGTAAGCACAGATACGCAGTATTTT
TRBV4-1,TRBD1,TRBJ1-3,-,CASSQVSGTGGTIYF,TGCGCCAGCAGCCAAGTTTCCGGGACAGGGGGCACCATATATTTT
TRBV20-1,TRBD1,TRBJ1-6,-,CSASSGGSSYNSPLHF,TGCAGTGCTAGTTCAGGGGGCAGCTCCTATAATTCACCCCTCCACTTT
TRBV3-1,-,TRBJ2-2,-,CASSQVSAGELFF,TGTGCCAGCAGCCAAGTGTCGGCCGGGGAGCTGTTTTTT
TRBV4-2,TRBD1,TRBJ1-2,-,CASSHRTGTNYGYTF,TGTGCCAGCAGCCATAGGACAGGGACTAACTATGGCTACACCTTC
TRBV3-1,-,TRBJ2-5,many,CASSQGTTWTQYF,TGTGCCAGCAGCCAAGGAACCACTTGGACCCAGTACTTC
TRBV20-1,-,TRBJ2-1,-,CSARELRNEQFF,TGCAGTGCTAGGGAACTCCGCAATGAGCAGTTCTTC